This TCR beta chain is drawn from a study of blood T cell repertoires in COVID-19. Overall study context: Whether acute or convalescent, the COVID-19 samples came from the United States, Italy and Spain. Sources were T cells, B-cell-depleted T cells, or PBMCs; the material itself was cDNA or gDNA.

The CDR3 contains 13 residues. Trimming cost V 2 bases and J 7 bases; bases outside gene matches: 6. Germline CDR1 and CDR2: SGHRS and YFSETQ. Authors' data handling: Nucleated cell number was recorded as an estimate derived from reference gene primer amplification. Profiling relied on immunoSEQ multiplex PCR, and the TCRdb table lists in-frame clones only, not all of them. The DNA gave D and trimming, while V, J and clone size come from that table. In the table there are 120,000 or so clones, 81% of which are singletons. It was during active infection that Seattle patients were enrolled and then longitudinally followed.

The sequence was obtained from a man aged 25-45 years with COVID-19, enrolled during active disease. Specimen: peripheral blood. The J gene is TRBJ2-7, the V gene TRBV5-1; 7 bases fit TRBD1. DNA for the CDR3: TGCGCCAGCAGCTTAAATCTGGACAGGGAGCAGTACTTC. Translated, it gives CASSLNLDREQYF.